Shown below are 9 T cell receptor beta chains from a single sample sequenced in a study of control samples from healthy donors and cancer patients. Libraries were prepared by immunoSEQ multiplex PCR; TCRdb keeps only in-frame clonotypes and omits some of them. Found here are 150,000 to 200,000 clones, 85% to 95% of them singletons; the top ten hold almost 1.5%. Sequenced sample: blood. Receptors were obtained from a young man in good health.

The rearrangement uses TRBV5-6 and TRBJ2-5; D is possibly TRBD2 (5 bases). CDR1 and CDR2 (germline): SGHDT, YYEEEE. CDR3 length: 13 residues. The ends were cut back, 3 bases at V and 1 base at J, with 7 bases in the middle. CDR3 amino acids: CASSSGIQETQYF. In DNA form, the CDR3 reads TGTGCCAGCAGCTCCGGGATCCAAGAGACCCAGTACTTC.

In nucleotides, the CDR3 is TGTGCCAGCAGCGTAGGGGTCCTGAACACTGAAGCTTTCTTT. This translates into CASSVGVLNTEAFF. This chain joins TRBV9 and TRBJ1-1, with D uncertain. The V end lost 0 bases, the J end lost 0 bases, and 6 bases lay between the germline ends. This CDR3 is 14 amino acids long. The germline V gene encodes CDR1 SGDLS and CDR2 YYNGEE.

In this sample, this clone turned up once. J is TRBJ1-2 and V is TRBV10-3; D unresolved. The CDR3 spans 13 residues. Germline values: CDR1 ENHRY, CDR2 SYGVKD. V lost 2 bases and J lost 8, with 12 bases in between. The CDR3 sequence: CAISETSEKGYTF. CDR3 sequence (DNA): TGTGCCATCAGTGAGACCTCAGAGAAAGGCTACACCTTC.

The V call is TRBV3-1 (or the pseudogene TRBV3-2), the J call TRBJ1-5; D not certain. CDR1 and CDR2 from the germline V gene are LGHDT and YNNKEL (reference sequence). Trimming pared 0 bases from V and 2 bases from J, leaving 2 bases between. This CDR3 spans 13 amino acids. The CDR3 coding sequence is TGTGCCAGCAGCCAAGATGGCAATCAGCCCCAGCATTTT. Amino acids: CASSQDGNQPQHF.

This rearrangement joins TRBV29-1 to TRBJ2-7, with D maybe TRBD2 (7 bases). This CDR3 region has 13 residues. With 5 bases removed from V and 6 bases from J, the gap between germline ends came to 17 bases. The V gene's germline CDR1 is SQVTM and CDR2 ANQGSEA. CDR3 DNA: TGCAGCGTTAGGGAGGGGGAAGTCGGCGAGCAGTACTTC. Its translation: CSVREGEVGEQYF.

This clone showed up just a few times. The rearrangement links TRBV5-6 to TRBJ1-5; the D gene is possibly TRBD1 (5 bases). Trimming cost V 0 bases and J 10 bases, with 14 bases left between them. The CDR3 sequence is 14 residues long. Germline-derived CDR1 and CDR2 are SGHDT and YYEEEE. The DNA for the CDR3 is TGTGCCAGCAGCTTGGGTACAGGAGTCCTCCCCCAGCATTTT. Translating gives CASSLGTGVLPQHF.

The chain couples TRBV19 to TRBJ1-2; 9 nucleotides match TRBD1. The CDR3 is 14 amino acids. The V and J ends lost 6 bases and 4 bases, in that order; junction bases with no gene match: 6. CDR1 and CDR2 (germline): LNHDA, SQIVND (reference sequence). The CDR3 sequence is CASRTGQGSYGYTF. For the CDR3, the DNA is TGTGCCAGTAGGACGGGACAGGGATCCTATGGCTACACCTTC.

Here the CDR3 reads CASSLPGLVNEQFF. CDR3 DNA: TGTGCCAGCAGTTTACCTGGACTAGTAAATGAGCAGTTCTTC. This sequence joins TRBV28 and TRBJ2-1, with 7 bases lining up with TRBD2. Unmatched junction bases numbered 5, after V lost 2 bases and J lost 7 bases. The CDR3 is made up of 14 amino acids. Germline V CDR1 and CDR2: MDHEN, SYDVKM.

V usage is TRBV5-1 and J usage is TRBJ1-2; the D gene is possibly TRBD1 (5 bases). In germline, CDR1 is SGHRS, CDR2 YFSETQ. The CDR3 runs to 18 residues. V was clipped by 2 bases and J by 0 bases, with 20 bases between them. The CDR3 DNA follows: TGCGCCAGCAGCTTAACCACCTCCGGGACGACGTCTAACTATGGCTACACCTTC. Residues: CASSLTTSGTTSNYGYTF.